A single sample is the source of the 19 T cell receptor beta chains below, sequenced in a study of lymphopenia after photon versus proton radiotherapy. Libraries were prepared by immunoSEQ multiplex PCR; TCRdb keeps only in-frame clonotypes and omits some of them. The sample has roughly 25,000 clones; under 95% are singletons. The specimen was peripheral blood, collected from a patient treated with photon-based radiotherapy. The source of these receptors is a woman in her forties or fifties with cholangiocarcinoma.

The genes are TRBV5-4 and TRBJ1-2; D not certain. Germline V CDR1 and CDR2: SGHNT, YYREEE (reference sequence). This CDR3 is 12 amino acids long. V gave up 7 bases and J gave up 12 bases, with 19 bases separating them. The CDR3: CASSKETPIHTF. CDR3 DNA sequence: TGTGCCAGCTCGAAGGAGACGCCTATCCACACCTTC.

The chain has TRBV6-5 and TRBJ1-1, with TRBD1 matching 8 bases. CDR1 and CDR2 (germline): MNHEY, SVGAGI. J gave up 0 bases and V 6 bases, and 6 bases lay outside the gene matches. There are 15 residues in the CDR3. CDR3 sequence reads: CASRPGGLVNTEAFF. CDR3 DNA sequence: TGTGCCAGCAGGCCAGGGGGCCTGGTGAACACTGAAGCTTTCTTT.

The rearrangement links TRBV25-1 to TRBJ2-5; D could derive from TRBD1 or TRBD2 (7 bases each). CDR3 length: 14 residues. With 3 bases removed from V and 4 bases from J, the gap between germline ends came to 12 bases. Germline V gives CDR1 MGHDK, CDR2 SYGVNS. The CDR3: CASSDQGGRETQYF. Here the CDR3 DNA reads TGTGCCAGCAGTGACCAGGGGGGGAGAGAGACCCAGTACTTC.

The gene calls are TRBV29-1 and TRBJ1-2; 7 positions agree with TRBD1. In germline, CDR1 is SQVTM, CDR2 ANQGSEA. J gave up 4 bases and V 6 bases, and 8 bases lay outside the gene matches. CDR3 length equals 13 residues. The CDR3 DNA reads TGCAGCGTGGAGGACAGGTCTCTCTATGGCTACACCTTC. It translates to CSVEDRSLYGYTF.

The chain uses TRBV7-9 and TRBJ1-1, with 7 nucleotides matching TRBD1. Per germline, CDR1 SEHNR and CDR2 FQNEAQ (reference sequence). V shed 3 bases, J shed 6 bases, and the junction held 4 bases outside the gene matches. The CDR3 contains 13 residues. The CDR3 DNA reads TGTGCCAGCAGCTTTGGGCAGGGGGCTGAAGCTTTCTTT. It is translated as CASSFGQGAEAFF.

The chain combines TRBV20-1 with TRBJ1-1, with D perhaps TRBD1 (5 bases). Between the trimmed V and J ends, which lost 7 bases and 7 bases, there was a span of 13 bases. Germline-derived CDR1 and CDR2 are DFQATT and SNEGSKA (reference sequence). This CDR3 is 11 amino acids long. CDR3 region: CSVPQGVEAFF. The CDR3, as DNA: TGCAGTGTGCCTCAGGGTGTTGAAGCTTTCTTT.

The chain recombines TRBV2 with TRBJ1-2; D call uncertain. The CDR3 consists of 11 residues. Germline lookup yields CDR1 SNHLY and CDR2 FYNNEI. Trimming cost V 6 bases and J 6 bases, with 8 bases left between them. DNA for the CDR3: TGTGCCAGCAGAGATGTCCATGGCTACACCTTC. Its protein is CASRDVHGYTF.

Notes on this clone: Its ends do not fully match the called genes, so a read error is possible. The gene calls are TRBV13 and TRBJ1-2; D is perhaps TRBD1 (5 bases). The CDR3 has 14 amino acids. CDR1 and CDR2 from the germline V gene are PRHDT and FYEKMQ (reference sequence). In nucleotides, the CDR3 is TGTGCCAGCACCTTAGCAGGGTTTACCTATGGCTACACCTTC. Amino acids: CASTLAGFTYGYTF.

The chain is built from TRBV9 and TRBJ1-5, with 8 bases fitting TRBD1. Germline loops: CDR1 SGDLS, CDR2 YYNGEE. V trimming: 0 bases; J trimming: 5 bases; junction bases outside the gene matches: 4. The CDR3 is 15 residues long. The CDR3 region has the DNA TGTGCCAGCAGCGTAGGTACAGGGGGAGATCAGCCCCAGCATTTT. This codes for CASSVGTGGDQPQHF.

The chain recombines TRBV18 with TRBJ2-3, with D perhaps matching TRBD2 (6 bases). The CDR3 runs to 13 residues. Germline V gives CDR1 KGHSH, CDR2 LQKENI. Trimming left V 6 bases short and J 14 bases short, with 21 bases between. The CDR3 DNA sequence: TGTGCCAGCTCCACCGGGGGATCTGTGAGGGTGTATTTT. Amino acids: CASSTGGSVRVYF. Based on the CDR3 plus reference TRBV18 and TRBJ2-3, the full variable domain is NAGVMQNPRHLVRRRGQEARLRCSPMKGHSHVYWYRQLPEEGLKFMVYLQKENIIDESGMPKERFSAEFPKEGPSILRIQQVVRGDSAAYFCASSTGGSVRVYFGPGTRLTVL.

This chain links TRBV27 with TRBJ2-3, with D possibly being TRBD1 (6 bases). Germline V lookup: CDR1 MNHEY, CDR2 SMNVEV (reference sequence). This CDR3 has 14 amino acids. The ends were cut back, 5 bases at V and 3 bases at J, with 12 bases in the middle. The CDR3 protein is CASSEAGATDTQYF. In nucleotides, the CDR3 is TGTGCCAGCAGTGAGGCAGGGGCGACAGATACGCAGTATTTT.

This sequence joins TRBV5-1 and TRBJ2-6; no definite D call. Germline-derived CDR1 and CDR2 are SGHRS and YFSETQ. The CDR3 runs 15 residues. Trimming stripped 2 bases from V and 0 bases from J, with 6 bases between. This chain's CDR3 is CASSFDGSGANVLTF. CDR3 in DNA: TGCGCCAGCAGCTTTGACGGCTCTGGGGCCAACGTCCTGACTTTC. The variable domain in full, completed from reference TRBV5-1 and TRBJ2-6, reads KAGVTQTPRYLIKTRGQQVTLSCSPISGHRSVSWYQQTPGQGLQFLFEYFSETQRNKGNFPGRFSGRQFSNSRSEMNVSTLELGDSALYLCASSFDGSGANVLTFGAGSRLTVL.

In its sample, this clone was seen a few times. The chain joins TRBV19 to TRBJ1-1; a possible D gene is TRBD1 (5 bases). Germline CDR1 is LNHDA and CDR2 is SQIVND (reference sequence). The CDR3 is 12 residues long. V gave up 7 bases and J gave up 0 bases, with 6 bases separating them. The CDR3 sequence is CASTDMNTEAFF. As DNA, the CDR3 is TGTGCCAGTACGGACATGAACACTGAAGCTTTCTTT.

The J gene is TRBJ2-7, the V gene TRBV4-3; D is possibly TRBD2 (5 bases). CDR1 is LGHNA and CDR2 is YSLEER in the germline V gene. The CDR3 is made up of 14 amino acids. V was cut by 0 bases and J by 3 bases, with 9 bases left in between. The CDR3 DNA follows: TGCGCCAGCAGCCAAGATCGAGGGATCTACGAGCAGTACTTC. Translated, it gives CASSQDRGIYEQYF.

The CDR3 sequence is CASAPGQRVNYGYTF. The CDR3 nucleotides read TGTGCCAGCGCCCCTGGACAGCGGGTAAACTATGGCTACACCTTC. This chain links TRBV25-1 with TRBJ1-2; maybe TRBD1 (6 bases). CDR3 length equals 15 residues. Germline V gene lookup returns CDR1 MGHDK and CDR2 SYGVNS. The V end was cut by 8 bases, the J end by 2 bases, with 18 bases between.

CDR3 sequence (DNA): TGTGCCAGCTGCCCTAGACCCACTAATGAAAAACTGTTTTTT. Amino acid sequence: CASCPRPTNEKLFF. The J gene is TRBJ1-4, the V gene TRBV6-1; no clear D gene. V lost 8 bases, J lost 2 bases, and 12 bases lay in between. There are 14 residues in the CDR3. Germline CDR1 reads MNHNS; CDR2 reads SASEGT.

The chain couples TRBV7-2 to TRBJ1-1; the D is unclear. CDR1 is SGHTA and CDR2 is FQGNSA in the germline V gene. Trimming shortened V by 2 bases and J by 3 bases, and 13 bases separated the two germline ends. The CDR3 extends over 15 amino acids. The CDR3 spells CASSLTREVHTEAFF. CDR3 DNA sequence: TGTGCCAGCAGCTTAACCCGGGAAGTCCACACTGAAGCTTTCTTT. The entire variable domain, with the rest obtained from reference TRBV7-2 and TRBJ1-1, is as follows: GAGVSQSPSNKVTEKGKDVELRCDPISGHTALYWYRQSLGQGLEFLIYFQGNSAPDKSGLPSDRFSAERTGGSVSTLTIQRTQQEDSAVYLCASSLTREVHTEAFFGQGTRLTVV.

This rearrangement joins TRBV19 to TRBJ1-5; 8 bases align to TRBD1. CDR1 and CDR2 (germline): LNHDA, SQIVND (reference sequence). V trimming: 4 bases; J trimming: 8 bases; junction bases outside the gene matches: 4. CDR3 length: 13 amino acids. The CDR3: CASSSHRGEPQHF. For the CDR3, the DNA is TGTGCCAGTAGTAGCCACAGGGGGGAGCCCCAGCATTTT.

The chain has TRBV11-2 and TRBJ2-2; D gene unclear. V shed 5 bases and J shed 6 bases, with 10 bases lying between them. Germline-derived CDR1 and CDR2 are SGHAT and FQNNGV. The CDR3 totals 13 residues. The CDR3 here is CASSQLWAGELFF. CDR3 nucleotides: TGTGCCAGCAGCCAGCTGTGGGCCGGGGAGCTGTTTTTT.